This entry features one T cell receptor beta chain sequence. The target antigen is unknown. V was shortened by 7 bases and J by 1 base, with 7 bases between the two germline ends. The CDR3 has 12 residues. Looked up from germline, CDR1 is MNHEY and CDR2 is SVGEGT. This specimen belongs to a study of T cells in Graves' hyperthyroidism and ophthalmopathy. Looking at the study overall: Blood was drawn when the patient was first diagnosed and still untreated. Overall study results and limits: Separating ophthalmopathy from stable hyperthyroidism was achieved by a 13 V-J model.

Authors of the study amplified TCR beta CDR3 regions from RNA transcripts. Using the HTBI primer set, a first-round RT-PCR was run on the TCR CDR3. Each CDR3 protein gets one entry after TCRdb re-called the multiplex PCR reads with MiXCR. The table records 280,000 or so distinct CDR3 sequences, about 25% of them present only once. The sequence came from a middle-aged man with Graves' hyperthyroidism that later progressed to Graves' ophthalmopathy. Sequenced sample: blood. The V call is TRBV6-2 or TRBV6-3, the J call TRBJ2-5, with D unclear. CDR3 amino acids: CASKGAQETQYF. The DNA of the CDR3 is TGTGCCAGCAAGGGCGCCCAAGAGACCCAGTACTTC.